This T cell receptor beta chain was recorded in a study of blood T cell repertoires in COVID-19. The wider study: T cells, B-cell-depleted T cells, or PBMCs provided the cDNA or gDNA that served as material.

This CDR3 is built from 14 residues. V shed 7 bases, J shed 2 bases, and the junction held 9 bases outside the gene matches. The germline gives CDR1 SGHDT, CDR2 YYEEEE. Using immunoSEQ multiplex PCR, the repertoire was profiled, and TCRdb retains in-frame clones only, with some absent. The repertoire includes some 130,000 clones, roughly nine tenths of them detected once, and 9.5% to 12% sits in the top ten. The gene calls are TRBV5-6 and TRBJ2-7; 7 nucleotides align to TRBD1. The clonotype originates from a woman between 65 and 79 years old with COVID-19, enrolled during active disease. Sequenced material: peripheral blood. The CDR3 region is CASLRTGSTYEQYF. As DNA, the CDR3 is TGTGCCAGCTTAAGGACAGGTTCAACCTACGAGCAGTACTTC.